The 3 T cell receptor beta chains presented below share a single source sample, sequenced in a study of blood T cell repertoires in COVID-19. TCRdb's table, derived via immunoSEQ multiplex PCR, lists solely in-frame clones and lacks some. The table shows some 200,000 clones, with 80% to 85% occurring only once. Sequencing input: peripheral blood. All receptors come from a woman aged 80 or older with COVID-19, enrolled during active disease.

The rearrangement uses TRBV5-6 and TRBJ1-5; D possibly corresponds to TRBD1 (6 bases). V was clipped by 6 bases and J by 8 bases, with 18 bases between them. This CDR3 contains 14 residues. In germline, CDR1 is SGHDT, CDR2 YYEEEE. The CDR3 region is CASTLQGLLEPQHF. The CDR3 nucleotides are TGTGCCAGCACCTTACAGGGTCTATTGGAGCCCCAGCATTTT.

The chain carries TRBV2 and TRBJ1-1; no clear D. The germline CDR1 and CDR2 sequences are SNHLY and FYNNEI. The CDR3 totals 14 residues. Trimming stripped 3 bases from V and 1 base from J, with 9 bases between. CDR3 nucleotides: TGTGCCAGCAGTGATCCGGGAGAGAACACTGAAGCTTTCTTT. Its protein product is CASSDPGENTEAFF. Full variable domain (remainder filled in from reference TRBV2 and TRBJ1-1): EPEVTQTPSHQVTQMGQEVILRCVPISNHLYFYWYRQILGQKVEFLVSFYNNEISEKSEIFDDQFSVERPDGSNFTLKIRSTKLEDSAMYFCASSDPGENTEAFFGQGTRLTVV.

This clone was seen only once. This sequence joins TRBV6-5 and TRBJ1-6, with 8 bases identical to TRBD1. The germline V gene encodes CDR1 MNHEY and CDR2 SVGAGI. With V trimmed by 5 bases and J by 4 bases, 4 bases remained unmatched. CDR3 length: 15 residues. As DNA, the CDR3 is TGTGCCAGCAGTACCCGGACAGGGTATAATTCACCCCTCCACTTT. Its translation: CASSTRTGYNSPLHF.